This T cell receptor beta chain was retrieved from a study of T cell repertoires in cytomegalovirus infection (dated by TCRdb to between 2018 and 2020). For the study in its entirety: The HLA type of each donor mattered for the analysis, because public TCR beta signatures pointed to carriage of CMV infection along with the matching HLA type.

The reads were generated on an Illumina HiSeq 1500. The public reads were quality trimmed at Q25 with fastp and then assembled into clones with MiXCR by TCRdb, keeping productive beta chains. Here each entry gathers all rows of one CDR3 protein and keeps the most common genes and DNA. For this sample the table gives approximately 490,000 distinct CDR3 sequences, of which approximately 10% were detected only once. The ten largest account for 9.5% to 13% of the sample. A word on this clonotype: Its antigen is still unknown. No clone much larger than this one lies a single base away; base qualities are absent.

Findings and caveats that apply to the study as a whole: The ex vivo response was dominated by HLA-C-restricted CMV-specific TCR beta clonotypes, which also provided the single most frequent clonotype in two of eight donors. Cumulative frequency of public TCR beta family members discriminated carriers of CMV infection plus the relevant HLA type in this cohort and an independent approximately 340-donor cohort.

The sample taken for sequencing was PBMCs. The source of this sequence is a human donor in good health (CMV status not recorded). Some clones in this sample may be carry-over from other donors' samples.

The DNA sequence reads TGCAGCGTTAAGACAGGGCCTGGAAACACCATATATTTT. This is translated as CSVKTGPGNTIYF. In this chain, TRBV29-1 is recombined with TRBJ1-3; TRBD1 aligns with 7 central bases. CDR1 SQVTM and CDR2 ANQGSEA are derived from the germline V gene. Including cysteine and phenylalanine, the CDR3 has 13 amino acids. Kept here is only the CDR3 DNA, which spans 39 bases and is read in frame from base 1. The junction shows trimming of 5 bases on V and 2 bases on J, and the gene matches do not reach 3 bases of it.